The sequence of this TCR beta chain was determined in a study of shared clonotypes between healthy human individuals. With 2 bases clipped from V and 7 bases from J, the junction kept 3 bases outside the gene matches. The CDR3 sequence is 14 residues long. Germline CDR1 and CDR2: MNHEY and SMNVEV (reference sequence). The protocol was immunoSEQ multiplex PCR, while the TCRdb copy is restricted to in-frame clones and leaves out a portion. The profile shows a few million clones, more than 90% of them singletons. The specimen was naive CD4+ T cells sorted from blood. Subset defined: CD45RA+ positively selected. This rearrangement joins TRBV27 to TRBJ1-5, with TRBD1 identical over 9 bases. The origin of this receptor is a man between 18 and 29 years old in good health. CDR3 nucleotides: TGTGCCAGCAGTTTACAGGGACAGGGACAGCCCCAGCATTTT. Its translation: CASSLQGQGQPQHF.